A single sample gave rise to the 5 T cell receptor beta chains below, sequenced in a study of T cells in Graves' hyperthyroidism and ophthalmopathy. Authors of the study amplified TCR beta CDR3 regions from RNA transcripts. The HTBI primer set served for first-round RT-PCR of the TCR CDR3. TCRdb ran MiXCR on the multiplex PCR reads and lists one entry per CDR3 protein. The sample shows more than 350,000 distinct CDR3 sequences, 15% of them seen only once. The sample taken for sequencing was blood. These receptor sequences come from a woman aged 25 to 45 with Graves' hyperthyroidism.

This clonotype was seen at least ten times. The gene calls are TRBV18 and TRBJ1-5, with D possibly being TRBD1 (6 bases). The CDR3 sequence is 13 residues long. The V end was cut by 6 bases, the J end by 6 bases, with 12 bases between. Looked up from germline, CDR1 is KGHSH and CDR2 is LQKENI. The CDR3 is CASSPDRLQPQHF. CDR3 sequence (DNA): TGTGCCAGCTCCCCTGACAGGCTTCAGCCCCAGCATTTT.

This clonotype was counted at least ten times. This chain uses TRBV10-3 with TRBJ2-7; D is perhaps TRBD2 (6 bases). The CDR3 is made up of 15 amino acids. The V and J ends lost 3 bases and 7 bases respectively, with 19 bases between them. Germline loops: CDR1 ENHRY, CDR2 SYGVKD. CDR3 amino acids: CAISDGRTLEGEQYF. CDR3 sequence (DNA): TGTGCCATCAGTGATGGGAGGACTCTTGAGGGGGAGCAGTACTTC.

The V gene is TRBV20-1, the J gene TRBJ2-5, with TRBD2 as a possible D gene (6 bases). Germline V CDR1 and CDR2: DFQATT, SNEGSKA (reference sequence). The CDR3 consists of 15 residues. V was trimmed by 0 bases and J by 1 base, leaving 12 bases between them. CDR3 bases: TGCAGTGCTAGAGATTTTAGGAGGGTCCAAGAGACCCAGTACTTC. Protein sequence: CSARDFRRVQETQYF.

This clonotype has a count of ten or more. This chain joins TRBV30 and TRBJ1-2; 12 nucleotides line up with TRBD1. Germline-derived CDR1 and CDR2 are GTSNPN and SVGIG (reference sequence). The CDR3 is 16 residues long. V trimming: 3 bases; J trimming: 7 bases; junction bases outside the gene matches: 12. The CDR3, as DNA: TGTGCCTGGAGCCCAAAGGAGGGACAGGGGGCGCGTGGCTACACCTTC. Its translation: CAWSPKEGQGARGYTF. The variable domain in full, completed from reference TRBV30 and TRBJ1-2, reads SQTIHQWPATLVQPVGSPLSLECTVEGTSNPNLYWYRQAAGRGLQLLFYSVGIGQISSEVPQNLSASRPQDRQFILSSKKLLLSDSGFYLCAWSPKEGQGARGYTFGSGTRLTVV.

This chain connects TRBV6-1 to TRBJ1-1; 8 bases align to TRBD1. V gave up 6 bases and J gave up 0 bases; unmatched junction bases: 6. Germline V gives CDR1 MNHNS, CDR2 SASEGT. The CDR3 spans 15 residues. The CDR3 nucleotides are TGTGCCAGCAGGATTGACAGGGGTCTGAACACTGAAGCTTTCTTT. It encodes CASRIDRGLNTEAFF.